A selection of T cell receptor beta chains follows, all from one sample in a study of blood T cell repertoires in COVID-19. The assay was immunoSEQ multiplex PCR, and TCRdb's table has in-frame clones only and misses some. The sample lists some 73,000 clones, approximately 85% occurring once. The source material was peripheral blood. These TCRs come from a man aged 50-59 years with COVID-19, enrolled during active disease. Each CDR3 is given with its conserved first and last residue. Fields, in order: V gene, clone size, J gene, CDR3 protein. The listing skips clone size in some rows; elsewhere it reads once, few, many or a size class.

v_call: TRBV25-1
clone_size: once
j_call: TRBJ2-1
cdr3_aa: CASQRGTPDNEQFF

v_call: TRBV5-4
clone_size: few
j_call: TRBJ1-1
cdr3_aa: CASSLGNRGPSLMNTEAFF

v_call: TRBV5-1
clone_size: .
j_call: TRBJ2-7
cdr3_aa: CASSLAGFSYEQYF

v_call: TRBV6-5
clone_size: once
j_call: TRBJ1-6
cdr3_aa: CASRGPGVAPLHF

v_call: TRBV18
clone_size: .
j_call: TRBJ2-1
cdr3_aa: CASSPKASGPNEQFF

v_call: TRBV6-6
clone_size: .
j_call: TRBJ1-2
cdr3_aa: CASEGSGYTF

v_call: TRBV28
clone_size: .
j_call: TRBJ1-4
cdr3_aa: CASRPAVGVGLANEKLFF

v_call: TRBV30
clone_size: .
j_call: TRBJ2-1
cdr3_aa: CAWRQDHNEQFF

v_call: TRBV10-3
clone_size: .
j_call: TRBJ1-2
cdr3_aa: CAISGQGGGYTF

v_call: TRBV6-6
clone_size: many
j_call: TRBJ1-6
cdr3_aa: CAISPSLNSPLHF

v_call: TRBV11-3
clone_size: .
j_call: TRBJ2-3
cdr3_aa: CASSPGMGTDTQYF

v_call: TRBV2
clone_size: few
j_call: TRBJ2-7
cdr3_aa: CASSGDRGDEQYF

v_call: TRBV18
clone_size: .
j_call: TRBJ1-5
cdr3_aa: CASSTGQGNQPQHF

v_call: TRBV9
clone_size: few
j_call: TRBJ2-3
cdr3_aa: CASSVGGRHTDTQYF

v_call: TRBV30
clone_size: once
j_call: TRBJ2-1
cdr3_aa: CAWRGPGLISEQFF

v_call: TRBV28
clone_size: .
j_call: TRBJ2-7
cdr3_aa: CASSSRQGVYEQYF

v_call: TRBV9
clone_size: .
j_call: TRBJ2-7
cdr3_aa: CASSVGQENSYEQYF

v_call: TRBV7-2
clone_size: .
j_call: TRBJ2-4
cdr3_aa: CASTLGGSAKNIQYF

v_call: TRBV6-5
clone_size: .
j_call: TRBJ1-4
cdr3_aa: CASSSGGATNEKLFF

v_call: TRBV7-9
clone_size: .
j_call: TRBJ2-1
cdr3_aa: CASSLASSVDEQFF

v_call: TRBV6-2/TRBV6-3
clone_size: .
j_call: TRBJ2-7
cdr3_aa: CASSRQEPYEQYF

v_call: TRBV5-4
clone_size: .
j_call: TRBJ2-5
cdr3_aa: CASTGKGAGETQYF